This T cell receptor (beta chain) was obtained from a study of control samples from healthy donors and cancer patients. Clones were sequenced by immunoSEQ multiplex PCR, and TCRdb holds only the in-frame ones, with some missing. The table has fewer than 200,000 clones, about 92% seen once. CDR3 length: 17 residues. Per the germline V gene, CDR1 is SQVTM and CDR2 is ANQGSEA. V shed 7 bases, J shed 5 bases, and the junction held 20 bases outside the gene matches. The sequence was obtained from a man aged 25-40 years in good health. The chain is built from TRBV29-1 and TRBJ2-1, with TRBD1 matching 7 bases. Sequenced material: blood. CDR3: CSARRPRTGGVDNEQFF. Here the CDR3 DNA reads TGCAGCGCTAGACGGCCCCGGACAGGCGGCGTGGACAATGAGCAGTTCTTC.